These 31 T cell receptor beta chains originate from one sample sequenced in a study of blood T cells in healthy people across ages. Next came a second PCR, run for roughly 7 to 12 cycles, which used a sample-barcoded 5' primer along with a J-beta primer mix. MiXCR was run by TCRdb on the 5' RACE reads, yielding one entry per CDR3 protein. This repertoire shows approximately 1,700,000 distinct CDR3 sequences, more than 35% found once; its top ten account for around 23%. The material sequenced was blood. The receptor source for this set is a human donor in good health.

V is TRBV7-6 and J is TRBJ2-7; weak D call: TRBD1 (5 bases). The CDR3 contains 13 residues. Germline V gene lookup returns CDR1 SGHVS and CDR2 FNYEAQ. With 5 bases removed from V and 12 bases from J, the gap between germline ends came to 20 bases. CDR3 region: CASSPGREETPYF. The CDR3 DNA reads as TGTGCCAGCAGCCCCGGCAGGGAAGAGACCCCGTACTTC.

The rearrangement links TRBV28 to TRBJ2-7; D uncertain. V was cut by 4 bases and J by 0 bases, with 10 bases left in between. Per the germline V gene, CDR1 is MDHEN and CDR2 is SYDVKM. The CDR3 is 14 residues long. For the CDR3, the DNA is TGTGCCAGCAGTTCCATTTACAGCTCCTACGAGCAGTACTTC. Its translation: CASSSIYSSYEQYF.

The J gene is TRBJ1-6, the V gene TRBV20-1, with 8 nucleotides matching TRBD1. After removal of 6 bases from V and 8 bases from J, the junction contained 9 bases not matched to a gene. The CDR3 is 14 amino acids. Germline lookup yields CDR1 DFQATT and CDR2 SNEGSKA (reference sequence). The CDR3 sequence is CSARTGPFHSPLHF. The CDR3 DNA reads as TGCAGTGCCCGGACAGGGCCCTTTCATTCACCCCTCCACTTT.

The CDR3, as DNA: TGTGCCAGCAGCCGGACAGGGGGCTCTGGAAACACCATATATTTT. Translated, it gives CASSRTGGSGNTIYF. V usage is TRBV7-2 and J usage is TRBJ1-3, with 10 bases matching TRBD1. In germline, CDR1 is SGHTA, CDR2 FQGNSA. V was pared by 5 bases and J by 0 bases, with 1 base of the junction left unmatched. The CDR3 totals 15 residues. The full variable domain, with the rest looked up from reference TRBV7-2 and TRBJ1-3, is GAGVSQSPSNKVTEKGKDVELRCDPISGHTALYWYRQSLGQGLEFLIYFQGNSAPDKSGLPSDRFSAERTGGSVSTLTIQRTQQEDSAVYLCASSRTGGSGNTIYFGEGSWLTVV.

The chain has TRBV4-2 and TRBJ1-2; 7 nucleotides agree with TRBD1. The junction had 6 bases not matched to a gene; V was cut back by 0 bases and J by 5 bases. CDR1 LGHNA and CDR2 YNFKEQ come from the germline V gene. The CDR3 has 15 residues. The CDR3 region is CASSQDIGTVYGYTF. The CDR3, as DNA: TGTGCCAGCAGCCAAGATATTGGGACAGTATATGGCTACACCTTC.

Remarks on this clonotype: This may be a read error: a much more frequent sequence differs by one nucleotide. The J gene is TRBJ2-5, the V gene TRBV29-1; D not certain. In germline, CDR1 is SQVTM, CDR2 ANQGSEA. CDR3 length: 14 residues. V lost 4 bases to trimming and J lost 2 bases, with 14 bases between them. As DNA, the CDR3 is TGCAGCGTTGGGGTTAGCTGGGCTCAAGAGACCCAGTACTTC. The encoded protein is CSVGVSWAQETQYF.

V usage is TRBV12-3 or TRBV12-4 and J usage is TRBJ1-6; D gene uncertain. V was trimmed by 3 bases and J by 6 bases, leaving 9 bases between them. The CDR3 is 14 amino acids. DNA for the CDR3: TGTGCCAGCAGTTTTCGCCGGTCTAATTCACCCCTCCACTTT. This gives the protein CASSFRRSNSPLHF.

The J gene is TRBJ1-4, the V gene TRBV29-1; 7 bases are shared with TRBD1. Germline CDR1 and CDR2: SQVTM and ANQGSEA. Trimming at V came to 2 bases and at J to 10 bases, leaving 7 bases not matched to a gene. The CDR3 has 13 residues. The CDR3 loop reads CSVESQGGGKLFF. The CDR3 coding sequence is TGCAGCGTTGAAAGCCAGGGGGGAGGAAAACTGTTTTTT.

For this clonotype: It is likely a read error, because the conserved phenylalanine at the end of the CDR3 is missing. The genes are TRBV29-1 and TRBJ2-1, with D maybe TRBD2 (5 bases). CDR1 and CDR2 (germline): SQVTM, ANQGSEA. The CDR3 sequence is 13 residues long. Trimming took off 8 bases at V and 0 bases at J, with 11 bases between the two ends. The DNA for the CDR3 is TGCAGCTCCGCTCGGGGCTCCTACAATGAGCAGTTCGTC. It yields the protein CSSARGSYNEQFV.

There are a few counts of this clonotype. The chain couples TRBV12-3 or TRBV12-4 to TRBJ2-4; either TRBD1 or TRBD2 may supply D (5 bases each). The J call may be faulty, since TRBJ2-7 better matches the DNA end. The CDR3 totals 15 residues. The CDR3 bases are TGTGCCAGCAGTACGAACTCCGGGGTGGGGGACGAGCAGTACTTC. Translated: CASSTNSGVGDEQYF.

This clonotype was detected only a few times. Germline and junction disagree at one end, which may indicate a read error. CDR3 DNA: TGCGCCAGCAGCCAAGATGACAGCTCCTACGGGCAGTACTTC. It translates to CASSQDDSSYGQYF. This chain links TRBV4-1 with TRBJ2-7, with TRBD1 as a possible D gene (5 bases). Germline CDR1 MGHRA, CDR2 YSYEKL. CDR3 length: 14 amino acids.

Remarks on this clonotype: A read error may produce the germline difference seen at one junction end. The V gene is TRBV7-2, the J gene TRBJ2-3, with 7 bases identical to TRBD1. This CDR3 contains 17 residues. Germline lookup yields CDR1 SGHTA and CDR2 FQGNSA. As DNA, the CDR3 is TGTGCCAGCAGCGTACAGGGGACCAACCGTCACACAGGTACGCAGTATTTT. It yields the protein CASSVQGTNRHTGTQYF.

The chain combines TRBV27 with TRBJ2-3; D remains unclear. The germline V gene encodes CDR1 MNHEY and CDR2 SMNVEV (reference sequence). The V and J ends lost 3 bases and 6 bases respectively, with 13 bases between them. The CDR3 has 14 residues. In DNA, the CDR3 is TGTGCCAGCAGTTTGTCAGGAGAGCATGATACGCAGTATTTT. This encodes CASSLSGEHDTQYF.

CDR3 nucleotide sequence: TGTGCCAGCAGCCCCGCCGGGCGGGGAAATGAGCAGTTCTTC. Its translation is CASSPAGRGNEQFF. The chain carries TRBV7-3 and TRBJ2-1; tentative D call: TRBD2 (6 bases). The CDR3 length is 14 residues. The germline gives CDR1 SGHTA, CDR2 FQGTGA. V was shortened by 5 bases and J by 7 bases, with 15 bases between the two germline ends.

The gene calls are TRBV7-2 and TRBJ1-2, with TRBD1 matching over 12 bases. In germline, CDR1 is SGHTA, CDR2 FQGNSA. This CDR3 has 15 residues. V was clipped by 3 bases and J by 6 bases; unmatched bases: 5. The CDR3 DNA follows: TGTGCCAGCAGCTTCGGGACAGGGGGCTTCCATGGCTACACCTTC. Protein product: CASSFGTGGFHGYTF.

This rearrangement joins TRBV5-4 to TRBJ2-6, with D unclear. The V end was cut by 4 bases, the J end by 0 bases, with 8 bases between. The CDR3 length is 15 residues. Germline lookup yields CDR1 SGHNT and CDR2 YYREEE (reference sequence). DNA of the CDR3: TGTGCCAGCAGCATGGATTACTCTGGGGCCAACGTCCTGACTTTC. This gives the protein CASSMDYSGANVLTF.

This chain uses TRBV7-2 with TRBJ2-5, with D perhaps TRBD1 (6 bases). Germline V gives CDR1 SGHTA, CDR2 FQGNSA. Trimming took 4 bases from V and 5 from J, leaving 17 bases between them. CDR3 size: 15 residues. In nucleotides, the CDR3 is TGTGCCAGCAGCTACTATGGACAGTCGAGCGAGACCCAGTACTTC. This sequence encodes CASSYYGQSSETQYF.

V is TRBV9 and J is TRBJ2-5; 8 nucleotides align to TRBD1. The ends lost 3 bases at V and 1 base at J; junction bases unmatched: 2. This CDR3 has 14 residues. Germline V gene data show CDR1 as SGDLS and CDR2 as YYNGEE. The CDR3 DNA reads TGTGCCAGCAGCGCGGACAGGGCCCAAGAGACCCAGTACTTC. Protein sequence: CASSADRAQETQYF. Full variable domain (missing parts from reference TRBV9 and TRBJ2-5): DSGVTQTPKHLITATGQRVTLRCSPRSGDLSVYWYQQSLDQGLQFLIQYYNGEERAKGNILERFSAQQFPDLHSELNLSSLELGDSALYFCASSADRAQETQYFGPGTRLLVL.

This clonotype turned up a few times. The chain is built from TRBV28 and TRBJ2-4; no clear D gene. TRBJ2-7 explains the end of the DNA better; the J call may be wrong. Germline values: CDR1 MDHEN, CDR2 SYDVKM. This CDR3 has 13 amino acids. The CDR3 loop reads CASSSRILYEQYF. The CDR3 nucleotides read TGTGCCAGCAGCTCACGGATCCTCTACGAGCAGTACTTC.

The chain links TRBV4-3 to TRBJ1-1, with 9 bases lining up with TRBD1. V lost 4 bases to trimming and J lost 5 bases; unmatched junction nucleotides: 8. The CDR3 runs 15 residues. Germline CDR1 and CDR2: LGHNA and YSLEER. For the CDR3, the DNA is TGCGCCAGCAGCCGGCTCGGGACAGGGATAACTGAAGCTTTCTTT. This encodes CASSRLGTGITEAFF.

This clonotype was observed a handful of times. This sequence joins TRBV4-2 and TRBJ2-5; TRBD2 aligns across 7 bases. V lost 4 bases, J lost 3 bases, and 8 bases stayed unmatched. This CDR3 spans 15 amino acids. Germline values: CDR1 LGHNA, CDR2 YNFKEQ. The CDR3 DNA follows: TGTGCCAGCAGCCTGACAAGCGGGGATAAAGAGACCCAGTACTTC. Translated: CASSLTSGDKETQYF.

This clonotype showed up just once. The chain joins TRBV12-3 or TRBV12-4 to TRBJ2-7; 9 bases map to TRBD1. The CDR3 length is 16 residues. Trimming took 5 bases from V and 3 from J; bases not matched to a gene: 11. CDR3 protein: CASSKWDREGDYEQYF. CDR3 nucleotides: TGTGCCAGCAGTAAATGGGACAGGGAGGGTGACTACGAGCAGTACTTC.

This clonotype was observed a few times. Compared with germline, one end of the junction differs, possibly owing to a read error. The chain carries TRBV12-3 or TRBV12-4 and TRBJ1-6; TRBD1 matches 7 bases. The CDR3 is 18 residues long. As DNA, the CDR3 is TGTGCCAGCAGTTCTCGGAGAGGGGGCTTGCCCTATAATTCGCCCCTCCACTTT. Amino acid sequence: CASSSRRGGLPYNSPLHF.

This sequence joins TRBV6-2 or TRBV6-3 and TRBJ2-1, with D hard to call. This CDR3 is 15 amino acids long. The V end was cut by 2 bases, the J end by 0 bases, with 8 bases between. The germline CDR1 and CDR2 sequences are MNHEY and SVGEGT. CDR3 protein: CASSYKAPSYNEQFF. CDR3 DNA sequence: TGTGCCAGCAGTTACAAAGCGCCCTCCTACAATGAGCAGTTCTTC.

V gene TRBV20-1 combines with J gene TRBJ2-7; TRBD2 matches 8 bases. After removal of 5 bases from V and 2 bases from J, the junction contained 8 bases not matched to a gene. The CDR3 contains 14 residues. Germline assignment: CDR1 DFQATT and CDR2 SNEGSKA (reference sequence). The CDR3 nucleotides read TGCAGTGCTGGAACTTTAGCGGGGACCTACGAGCAGTACTTC. It specifies CSAGTLAGTYEQYF.

A few counts support this clonotype. Here the CDR3 DNA reads TGCAGTGCTAGTAGGGTCGGAGGGTTGGGGGAGACCCAGTACTTC. Translating it yields CSASRVGGLGETQYF. This sequence joins TRBV20-1 and TRBJ2-5; possibly TRBD2 for D (6 bases). There are 15 residues in the CDR3. Germline assignment: CDR1 DFQATT and CDR2 SNEGSKA (reference sequence). The V gene lost 3 bases and the J gene lost 5 bases, with 19 bases spanning the gap.

The rearrangement joins TRBV10-3 to TRBJ2-3; 8 positions match TRBD2. V lost 7 bases and J lost 2; bases outside the gene matches: 8. Germline CDR1 and CDR2: ENHRY and SYGVKD. The CDR3 sequence is 15 residues long. The DNA for the CDR3 is TGTGCCATCACGCCTTTAGCGGGAACCACAGATACGCAGTATTTT. Its protein is CAITPLAGTTDTQYF.

The chain uses TRBV4-1 and TRBJ1-5; 10 nucleotides line up with TRBD1. The CDR3 has 15 residues. In germline, CDR1 is MGHRA, CDR2 YSYEKL. The V gene end was trimmed by 6 bases and the J gene end by 6 bases; junction bases not matched to a gene: 8. Here the CDR3 DNA reads TGCGCCAGCAGGCCCGGGACAGGGGCCCGTCAGCCCCAGCATTTT. Its translation is CASRPGTGARQPQHF.

Concerning this clonotype: One end of the junction is discordant with germline, which a read error may explain. The chain is built from TRBV3-1 and TRBJ2-7; possibly TRBD1 for D (6 bases). CDR1 and CDR2 from the germline V gene are LGHDT and YNNKEL (reference sequence). The CDR3 extends over 13 amino acids. The CDR3 nucleotides read TGTGCCAGCAGCCCGGGGACATTTAACGAGCAGGACTTC. This codes for CASSPGTFNEQDF.

The genes are TRBV12-3 or TRBV12-4 and TRBJ2-1, with 11 bases fitting TRBD2. The CDR3 is made up of 16 amino acids. V gave up 3 bases and J gave up 4 bases; unmatched junction bases: 5. The CDR3 DNA follows: TGTGCCAGCAGTTTCCTACTAGCGGGGGTGTACAATGAGCAGTTCTTC. It codes for CASSFLLAGVYNEQFF.

This clonotype was seen repeatedly, ten times or more. This rearrangement joins TRBV10-3 to TRBJ2-7; possible D gene TRBD1, 6 bases. Germline loops: CDR1 ENHRY, CDR2 SYGVKD. The V gene lost 0 bases and the J gene lost 3 bases, with 15 bases spanning the gap. The length of the CDR3 is 16 residues. CDR3 residues: CAISESLGDTNYEQYF. CDR3 bases: TGTGCCATCAGTGAGTCTTTGGGGGACACAAACTACGAGCAGTACTTC.